These 8 T cell receptor beta chains were all obtained from the same sample, sequenced in a study of blood T cell repertoires in COVID-19. The assay was immunoSEQ multiplex PCR, and TCRdb's table has in-frame clones only and misses some. The table records about 360,000 clones, 75% to 90% of them present only once. What was sequenced was peripheral blood. The origin of the receptors is a woman aged 60-70 years with COVID-19, enrolled during active disease.

This clone was observed a handful of times. The chain links TRBV2 to TRBJ2-7, with D possibly matching TRBD1 (6 bases). The CDR3 sequence is 18 residues long. V shed 8 bases and J shed 4 bases, with 30 bases lying between them. Germline V gives CDR1 SNHLY, CDR2 FYNNEI. CDR3 loop: CASVKTALTGNGVYEQYF. The CDR3 bases are TGTGCCAGCGTCAAAACCGCCTTAACAGGGAATGGGGTGTACGAGCAGTACTTC.

The gene calls are TRBV9 and TRBJ1-1; a weak D match, TRBD1 (5 bases). The CDR3 extends over 15 amino acids. V lost 0 bases, J lost 2 bases, and 11 bases lay in between. The V gene's germline CDR1 is SGDLS and CDR2 YYNGEE. In DNA form, the CDR3 reads TGTGCCAGCAGCGTAGGCCCGCGGACAAACACTGAAGCTTTCTTT. It encodes CASSVGPRTNTEAFF.

The chain recombines TRBV27 with TRBJ2-7; perhaps TRBD1 as D (5 bases). CDR3 length: 14 amino acids. Deletions cut 5 bases from V and 0 bases from J, with 11 bases between. Germline lookup yields CDR1 MNHEY and CDR2 SMNVEV (reference sequence). As DNA, the CDR3 is TGTGCCAGCAGTCCGACAGAGGCCTCCTACGAGCAGTACTTC. This translates into CASSPTEASYEQYF.

The sample holds a few counts of this clone. The chain carries TRBV28 and TRBJ2-1; D is perhaps TRBD2 (6 bases). The germline V and J ends were trimmed by 2 bases and 1 base, with 9 bases remaining between them. CDR3 size: 15 residues. Germline V gene data show CDR1 as MDHEN and CDR2 as SYDVKM. The CDR3 sequence is CASSLGGVSYNEQFF. CDR3 DNA sequence: TGTGCCAGCAGTTTAGGCGGGGTGTCCTACAATGAGCAGTTCTTC. Supplemented by reference TRBV28 and TRBJ2-1, the full variable domain reads DVKVTQSSRYLVKRTGEKVFLECVQDMDHENMFWYRQDPGLGLRLIYFSYDVKMKEKGDIPEGYSVSREKKERFSLILESASTNQTSMYLCASSLGGVSYNEQFFGPGTRLTVL.

The gene calls are TRBV7-8 and TRBJ1-3; the match to TRBD1 covers 8 bases. Looked up from germline, CDR1 is SGHVS and CDR2 is FQNEAQ. CDR3 length equals 16 residues. The ends lost 4 bases at V and 1 base at J; junction bases unmatched: 6. The CDR3 loop reads CASSYDRGVSGNTIYF. CDR3 bases: TGTGCCAGCAGCTACGACAGGGGTGTATCTGGAAACACCATATATTTT. Supplemented by reference TRBV7-8 and TRBJ1-3, the full variable domain reads GAGVSQSPRYKVAKRGQDVALRCDPISGHVSLFWYQQALGQGPEFLTYFQNEAQLDKSGLPSDRFFAERPEGSVSTLKIQRTQQEDSAVYLCASSYDRGVSGNTIYFGEGSWLTVV.

V and J are TRBV19 and TRBJ2-7, with D uncertain. The CDR3 runs 11 residues. Germline V gene sequence: CDR1 LNHDA, CDR2 SQIVND (reference sequence). V lost 5 bases and J lost 7, with 9 bases in between. CDR3 bases: TGTGCCAGTAGTTGGGCCCGGGAGCAGTACTTC. This gives the protein CASSWAREQYF.

The genes are TRBV27 and TRBJ1-1; D is ambiguous. This CDR3 comprises 15 residues. Germline V lookup: CDR1 MNHEY, CDR2 SMNVEV (reference sequence). V was pared by 6 bases and J by 4 bases, with 18 bases between. CDR3 residues: CASSKAGLEGTEAFF. For the CDR3, the DNA is TGTGCCAGCAGCAAAGCGGGCCTCGAGGGCACTGAAGCTTTCTTT.

The rearrangement uses TRBV9 and TRBJ2-7, with 8 positions matching TRBD1. The CDR3 totals 14 residues. Germline-derived CDR1 and CDR2 are SGDLS and YYNGEE. The V segment lost 3 bases and the J segment 7 bases; nucleotides outside the gene matches: 9. The CDR3 spells CASSALTGGTEQYF. CDR3 in DNA: TGTGCCAGCAGCGCCCTTACAGGGGGTACAGAGCAGTACTTC.